This T cell receptor beta chain appears in the sequencing data of a study of spatial heterogeneity in lung cancer (dated by TCRdb to about 2019). In the study overall: Beta-chain transcripts were consistently detected in greater numbers than alpha-chain transcripts, which likely reflected higher beta-chain transcript abundance. In the raw uncorrected reads, each unique combination of TCR and UMI appeared on average more than ten times. In non-small cell lung cancer, the study quantitatively compared TCR alpha and beta repertoires across several tumor regions, matched nontumor lung, and blood. Nonsynonymous mutation counts, determined by whole-exome sequencing of tumor tissue, were related to TCR repertoire features. Both alpha and beta chains were TCR-sequenced in approximately 220 tumor regions, around 65 matched nontumor lung samples and over 55 PBMC samples obtained at surgery.

The intended sense of this specimen's time point label: sample taken at primary tumor resection. For TCR sequencing, whole RNA was extracted from tumor and nontumor lung tissue, or from cryopreserved PBMC samples, and no cell sorting was done. Donors were around 69 patients with early-stage, untreated non-small cell lung cancer from the lung TRACERx cohort. Patients were selected for TCR sequencing only if sufficient RNA was available from at least two tumor regions. By how much of the sample it makes up, this clonotype is medium-sized (0.01 to 0.1%). Its antigen remains unidentified. No much larger clonotype is one base removed from it; base qualities were not supplied. Here is what the overall study found, with its caveats: Additional single-cell paired TCR alpha and beta sequencing was considered necessary to confirm, at a functional level, the hypothesis that regional TCRs recognize regional mutations. Ubiquitous expanded tumor TCRs were detected in blood more often at tumor resection than at routine follow-up.

In the germline V gene, CDR1 corresponds to MDHEN and CDR2 to SYDVKM. The CDR3 runs 14 amino acids, cysteine and phenylalanine included. CDR3 DNA only is kept here, 42 bases in frame from base 1. Between the V and J ends, shortened by 4 bases and 6 bases respectively, the junction contains 13 bases. Receptor libraries were prepared by 5' RACE. TCRdb lists the instrument as NextSeq 500. In the TCR library protocol, a unique molecular identifier was attached to each TCR cDNA molecule so that PCR and sequencing errors could be corrected. The paper's processing steps were these. TCR identification, UMI-based error correction and CDR3 extraction were all carried out with Decombinator tools. Expanded TCRs were defined as those above a frequency of 2 per 1,000, corresponding to the top 1% of the tumor frequency distribution. Renyi diversity was calculated using the R vegan package after each repertoire was subsampled 100 times to 5,000 TCRs. CDR3 similarity networks were constructed using string-kernel similarity of amino acid triplets, with links drawn between CDR3s whose pairwise similarity was above 0.82. TCRdb trimmed public reads at Q25 via fastp, called clones via MiXCR and kept in-frame beta chains. Identical CDR3 proteins give one entry, which carries the most common genes and DNA. V and J calls and clone size were set by TCRdb, not the authors. For this sample there are more than 30,000 distinct CDR3 sequences; roughly 5.5% appear just once. The ten biggest clones cover roughly 27% of the sample.

Source: PBMCs, taken at surgery. The V and J genes are TRBV28 and TRBJ1-5; the D segment could be TRBD1, given 5 matching bases. This clonotype was sampled from a female donor with early-stage non-small cell lung cancer. The CDR3 protein sequence reads: CASSYRAGAQPQHF. The DNA reads TGTGCCAGCAGTTACCGGGCTGGGGCTCAGCCCCAGCATTTT.